The 9 T cell receptor beta chains below were found in one sample sequenced in a study of T cell repertoires in cytomegalovirus infection. Each CDR3 protein is one row after TCRdb ran MiXCR on the reads. This table holds about 120,000 distinct CDR3 sequences, over 30% found once. For these receptors, no antigen is known. This sample comprised CD8+ T cells from cultured PBMCs, obtained from culture after CMV antigen stimulation. These receptors came from a human donor in good health (CMV status not recorded). Some clones in this sample may be carry-over from other donors' samples.

This chain links TRBV29-1 with TRBJ1-4; no clear D gene. CDR3 length equals 12 residues. The germline CDR1 and CDR2 sequences are SQVTM and ANQGSEA. V gave up 2 bases and J gave up 8 bases, with 9 bases separating them. CDR3 sequence (DNA): TGCAGCGTTGAAAAGGGAGGAGAAAAACTGTTTTTT. Translated: CSVEKGGEKLFF.

The V gene is TRBV5-1, the J gene TRBJ2-1; maybe TRBD2 (7 bases). Germline V gives CDR1 SGHRS, CDR2 YFSETQ. V lost 4 bases to trimming and J lost 6 bases, with 14 bases between them. This CDR3 is built from 14 residues. The DNA for the CDR3 is TGCGCCAGCAGCGGGGGGGCCCTGGGCAATGAGCAGTTCTTC. This gives the protein CASSGGALGNEQFF.

The CDR3, as DNA: TGTGCCAGCAGCCTCGGTCATACAGGGGACGAGCAGTACTTC. This codes for CASSLGHTGDEQYF. This chain joins TRBV5-5 and TRBJ2-7, with 7 bases identical to TRBD1. J lost 5 bases, V lost 4 bases, and 9 bases had no gene match. Germline loops: CDR1 SGHKS, CDR2 YYEKEE (reference sequence). CDR3 size: 14 residues.

The rearrangement links TRBV7-9 to TRBJ2-1; 8 positions match TRBD2. After removal of 5 bases from V and 8 bases from J, the junction contained 5 bases not matched to a gene. Germline V lookup: CDR1 SEHNR, CDR2 FQNEAQ (reference sequence). This CDR3 comprises 13 residues. The CDR3 region is CASSPGGGYEQFF. The CDR3, as DNA: TGTGCCAGCAGCCCCGGGGGGGGCTATGAGCAGTTCTTC.

In regard to this clonotype: A much larger clone is a single base away; this may be a read error. As the CDR3 is not closed by the conserved phenylalanine or tryptophan, this likely results from a read error. The gene calls are TRBV2 and TRBJ2-3; unclear D gene. Trimming left V 4 bases short and J 6 bases short, with 5 bases between. The CDR3 has 11 residues. Looked up from germline, CDR1 is SNHLY and CDR2 is FYNNEI. CDR3 region: CASSARDTQYL. The CDR3, as DNA: TGTGCCAGCAGTGCGCGGGATACGCAGTATCTT.

This clonotype was observed a few times. V gene TRBV25-1 combines with J gene TRBJ2-3; D not resolved. Germline V gene data show CDR1 as MGHDK and CDR2 as SYGVNS. The CDR3 loop spans 15 amino acids. V lost 5 bases to trimming and J lost 2 bases, with 14 bases between them. CDR3 residues: CASSPGPMDTDTQYF. The CDR3 DNA reads as TGTGCCAGCAGTCCCGGACCGATGGACACAGATACGCAGTATTTT.

The chain recombines TRBV2 with TRBJ1-5; D might be TRBD1 (6 bases). Germline-derived CDR1 and CDR2 are SNHLY and FYNNEI. V was shortened by 2 bases and J by 0 bases, with 8 bases between the two germline ends. CDR3 length equals 15 residues. In nucleotides, the CDR3 is TGTGCCAGCAGTGAAAACAGGGCTAGCAATCAGCCCCAGCATTTT. It codes for CASSENRASNQPQHF.

At least ten counts were recorded for this clonotype. The rearrangement links TRBV7-8 to TRBJ1-5; D unclear. V was pared by 2 bases and J by 6 bases, with 11 bases between. Germline V gives CDR1 SGHVS, CDR2 FQNEAQ. This CDR3 has 14 residues. In DNA form, the CDR3 reads TGTGCCAGCAGCTTATCGGTGAGGAGTCAGCCCCAGCATTTT. Protein product: CASSLSVRSQPQHF.

This clonotype was seen at least ten times. This sequence joins TRBV5-1 and TRBJ2-6; D may be TRBD1 (6 bases). Trimming removed 5 bases from V and 4 bases from J, with 13 bases in between. This CDR3 contains 15 residues. CDR1 SGHRS and CDR2 YFSETQ come from the germline V gene. This CDR3 is CASRRMGAGANVLTF. The CDR3 nucleotides are TGCGCCAGCAGACGGATGGGGGCCGGGGCCAACGTCCTGACTTTC.